The rows below give T cell receptor beta chains drawn from one sample of a study of technical replicates of blood from several donors. Sequenced by immunoSEQ multiplex PCR; TCRdb stores in-frame clones only, minus some. The sample carries approximately 82,000 clones, 96% recorded once. Sequencing was performed on T cells isolated from PBMCs. These receptors came from a human donor in good health. Both conserved end residues are part of each CDR3. D genes are given only for firm matches. Only some rows state a clone size, as once, few, many or a class for expanded clones.

clone size | D gene | J gene | V gene | CDR3 protein | CDR3 DNA
once | TRBD1 | TRBJ2-7 | TRBV5-6 | CASSPPYRTGLNYEQYF | TGTGCCAGCAGCCCCCCATATCGGACAGGGTTGAACTACGAGCAGTACTTC
NA | NA | TRBJ2-5 | TRBV7-2 | CASSSQGLGETQYF | TGTGCCAGCAGTTCCCAGGGGCTTGGGGAGACCCAGTACTTC
NA | TRBD2 | TRBJ2-7 | TRBV5-1 | CASSLEREVYEQYF | TGCGCCAGCAGCTTGGAACGGGAGGTGTACGAGCAGTACTTC
NA | TRBD2 | TRBJ2-2 | TRBV5-8 | CASSFRGGTGELFF | TGTGCCAGCAGCTTTCGCGGGGGCACCGGGGAGCTGTTTTTT
once | NA | TRBJ2-1 | TRBV6-5 | CASSSLQGYEQFF | TGTGCCAGCAGTTCATTACAGGGATATGAGCAGTTCTTC
once | NA | TRBJ2-3 | TRBV7-3 | CASSLTPFSGTDTQYF | TGTGCCAGCAGCTTAACGCCGTTTAGCGGCACAGATACGCAGTATTTT
NA | TRBD2 | TRBJ2-1 | TRBV6-5 | CATGGSFYNEQFF | TGTGCCACGGGGGGTTCCTTCTACAATGAGCAGTTCTTC
once | NA | TRBJ2-7 | TRBV4-3 | CASSQDRAAEQYF | TGCGCCAGCAGCCAAGATCGTGCGGCGGAGCAGTACTTC
NA | NA | TRBJ2-3 | TRBV30 | CAWMEGSVADTQYF | TGTGCCTGGATGGAGGGGTCGGTTGCCGATACGCAGTATTTT
once | TRBD2 | TRBJ2-7 | TRBV9 | CASSVAGTSGYEQYF | TGTGCCAGCAGCGTAGCCGGGACTAGCGGATACGAGCAGTACTTC